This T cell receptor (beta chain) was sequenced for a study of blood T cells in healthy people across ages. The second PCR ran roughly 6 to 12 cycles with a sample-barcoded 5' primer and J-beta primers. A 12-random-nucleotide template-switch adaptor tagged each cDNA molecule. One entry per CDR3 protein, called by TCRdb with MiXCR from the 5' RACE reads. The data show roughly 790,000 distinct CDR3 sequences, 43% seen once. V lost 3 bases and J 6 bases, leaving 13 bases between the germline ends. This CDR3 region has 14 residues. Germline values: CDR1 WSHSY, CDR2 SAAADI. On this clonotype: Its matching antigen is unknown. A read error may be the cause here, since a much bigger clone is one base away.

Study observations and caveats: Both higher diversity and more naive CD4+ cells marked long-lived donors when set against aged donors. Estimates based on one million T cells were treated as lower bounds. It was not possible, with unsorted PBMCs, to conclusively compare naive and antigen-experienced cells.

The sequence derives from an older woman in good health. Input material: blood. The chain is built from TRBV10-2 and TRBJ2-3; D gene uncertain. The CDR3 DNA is TGCGCCAGCAGTGAACCCGGCCTACTGGATACGCAGTATTTT. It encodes CASSEPGLLDTQYF.